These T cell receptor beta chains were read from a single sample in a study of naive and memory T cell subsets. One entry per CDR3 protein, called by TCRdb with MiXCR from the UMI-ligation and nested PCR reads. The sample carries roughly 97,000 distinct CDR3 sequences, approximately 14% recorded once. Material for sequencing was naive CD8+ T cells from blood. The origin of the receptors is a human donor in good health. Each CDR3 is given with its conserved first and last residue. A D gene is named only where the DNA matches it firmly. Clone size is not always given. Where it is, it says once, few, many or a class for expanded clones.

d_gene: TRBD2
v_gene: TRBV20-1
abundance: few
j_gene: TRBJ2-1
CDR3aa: CSVFQLTSGRGNEQFF
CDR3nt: TGCAGTGTATTCCAACTGACTAGCGGGAGAGGGAATGAGCAGTTCTTC

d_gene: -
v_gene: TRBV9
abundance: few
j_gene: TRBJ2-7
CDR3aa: CASSVGQVQVYEQYF
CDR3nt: TGTGCCAGCAGCGTAGGCCAGGTCCAGGTCTACGAGCAGTACTTC

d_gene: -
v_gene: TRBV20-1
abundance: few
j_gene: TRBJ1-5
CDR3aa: CSTSPHSNQPQHF
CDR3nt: TGCAGCACTTCCCCCCATAGCAATCAGCCCCAGCATTTT

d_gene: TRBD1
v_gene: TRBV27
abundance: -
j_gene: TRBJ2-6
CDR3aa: CASSFQGLRDRDFSGANVLTF
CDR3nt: TGTGCCAGCAGTTTTCAAGGACTCCGGGACAGGGATTTTTCTGGGGCCAACGTCCTGACTTTC

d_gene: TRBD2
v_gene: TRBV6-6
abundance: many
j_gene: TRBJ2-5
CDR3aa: CASRSNLAGQETQYF
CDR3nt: TGTGCCAGCAGGTCGAACCTAGCGGGACAAGAGACCCAGTACTTC

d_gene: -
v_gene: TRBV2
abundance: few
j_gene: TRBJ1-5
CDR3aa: CASSEGGTYQPQHF
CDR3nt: TGTGCCAGCAGTGAAGGGGGGACGTATCAGCCCCAGCATTTT

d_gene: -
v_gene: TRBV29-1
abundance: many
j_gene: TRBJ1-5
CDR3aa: CSVDTGNNQPQHF
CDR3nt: TGCAGCGTCGACACAGGGAACAATCAGCCCCAGCATTTT

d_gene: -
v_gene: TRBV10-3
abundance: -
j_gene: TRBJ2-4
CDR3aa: CAISESGEGAPAKNIQYF
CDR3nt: TGTGCCATCAGTGAGTCAGGGGAGGGGGCGCCTGCCAAAAACATTCAGTACTTC

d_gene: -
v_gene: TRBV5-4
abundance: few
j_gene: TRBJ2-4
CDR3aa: CASSPSAIDIQYF
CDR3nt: TGTGCCAGCAGCCCCTCGGCCATCGACATTCAGTACTTC

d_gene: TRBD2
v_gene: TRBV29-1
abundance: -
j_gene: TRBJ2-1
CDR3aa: CSVTSGGVINEQFF
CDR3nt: TGCAGCGTGACCAGCGGGGGAGTGATTAATGAGCAGTTCTTC

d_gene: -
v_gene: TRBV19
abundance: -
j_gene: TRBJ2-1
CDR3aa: CASSIEGLGEQFF
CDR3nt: TGTGCCAGTAGTATAGAGGGTTTAGGCGAGCAGTTCTTC